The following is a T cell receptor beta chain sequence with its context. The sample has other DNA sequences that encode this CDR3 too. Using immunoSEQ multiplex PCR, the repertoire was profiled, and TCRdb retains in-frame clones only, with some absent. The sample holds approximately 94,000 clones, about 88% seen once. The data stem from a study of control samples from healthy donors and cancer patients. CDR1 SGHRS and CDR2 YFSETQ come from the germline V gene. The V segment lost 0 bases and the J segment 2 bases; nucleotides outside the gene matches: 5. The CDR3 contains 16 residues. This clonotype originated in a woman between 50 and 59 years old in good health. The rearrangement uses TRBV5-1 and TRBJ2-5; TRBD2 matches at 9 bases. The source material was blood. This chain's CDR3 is CASSLGSAGGQETQYF. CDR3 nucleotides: TGCGCCAGCAGCTTGGGGTCAGCGGGGGGACAAGAGACCCAGTACTTC.